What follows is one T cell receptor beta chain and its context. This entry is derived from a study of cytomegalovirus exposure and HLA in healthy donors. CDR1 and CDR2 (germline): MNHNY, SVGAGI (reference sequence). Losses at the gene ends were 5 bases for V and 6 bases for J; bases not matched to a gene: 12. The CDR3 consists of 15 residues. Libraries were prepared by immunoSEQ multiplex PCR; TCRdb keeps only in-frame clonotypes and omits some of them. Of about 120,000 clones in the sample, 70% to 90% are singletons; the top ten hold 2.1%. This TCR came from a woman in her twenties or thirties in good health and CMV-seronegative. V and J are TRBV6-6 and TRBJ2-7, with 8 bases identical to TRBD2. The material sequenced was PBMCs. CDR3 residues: CASSGAGDQSGEQYF. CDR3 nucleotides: TGTGCCAGCAGTGGAGCGGGGGACCAATCCGGCGAGCAGTACTTC.